This entry features one T cell receptor (beta chain) sequence. This clonotype was seen many times. This clone's antigen is unknown. Qualities for individual bases were not recorded, and no much larger clone is one base off. The library relied on RT-PCR. The instrument given in TCRdb is NextSeq 550. In-frame beta chains were kept once TCRdb had trimmed the public reads at Q25 with fastp and called clones with MiXCR. Rows with one shared CDR3 protein collapse into an entry with the most common genes and DNA. The sample data list roughly 140,000 distinct CDR3 sequences, and over 30% of these were observed just once. The top ten hold roughly 50% of the sample. The data stem from a study of patients and donors after allogeneic stem cell transplantation (dated by TCRdb to the early 2020s). The germline V gene specifies SGHRS as CDR1 and YFSETQ as CDR2. The CDR3 goes from the cysteine to the phenylalanine over 13 residues. The sequence is cut down to CDR3 DNA, 39 bases in frame from base 1. V is shortened by 0 bases, J by 6 bases, and the region joining them spans 9 bases.

Sequencing was done on a sample of blood, either unsorted or a sorted T cell fraction (not recorded which). This chain joins TRBV5-1 to TRBJ1-1; no D gene call is confident. This TCR came from a human donor who was either an allogeneic HSCT recipient or a stem cell or donor lymphocyte infusion donor (not recorded which). It is not recorded whose cells these are; they may come from a transplant donor. CDR3 loop: CASSLVVGAEAFF. The DNA sequence follows: TGCGCCAGCAGCTTGGTAGTCGGGGCTGAAGCTTTCTTT.